This TCR beta chain was sequenced for a study of OX40 agonist ivuxolimab in advanced cancers. This CDR3 has 15 residues. Germline trimming cut 3 bases from V and 2 bases from J; bases unmatched to any gene: 4. Germline V gene lookup returns CDR1 SGHAT and CDR2 FQNNGV. TCRdb's table, derived via immunoSEQ multiplex PCR, lists solely in-frame clones and lacks some. The table shows approximately 35,000 clones, with roughly 74% occurring only once. The receptor was isolated from an adult with an advanced solid tumor such as melanoma, head and neck, liver or kidney cancer. The rearrangement links TRBV11-2 to TRBJ1-5; 7 nucleotides line up with TRBD1. The sample consisted of CD4+ or CD8+ T cells sorted from blood, taken in a trial of the OX40 agonist ivuxolimab. In DNA form, the CDR3 reads TGTGCCAGCAGCTTGACAGGGTTAGGCAATCAGCCCCAGCATTTT. Its translation is CASSLTGLGNQPQHF. The full variable domain, with the rest looked up from reference TRBV11-2 and TRBJ1-5, is EAGVAQSPRYKIIEKRQSVAFWCNPISGHATLYWYQQILGQGPKLLIQFQNNGVVDDSQLPKDRFSAERLKGVDSTLKIQPAKLEDSAVYLCASSLTGLGNQPQHFGDGTRLSIL.